The 10 T cell receptor beta chains presented below share a single source sample, sequenced in a study of T cell responses to AZD1222 COVID-19 vaccine (TCRdb year 2021). Library preparation used the immunoSEQ multiplex PCR assay. As stored in TCRdb, this immuneACCESS dataset retains in-frame rearrangements with V and J assigned. A fraction of the clones does not appear; measured against another copy, unresolved V genes explain less than half of the discrepancy, and the remainder lacks a known reason. Recorded for this sample are about 140,000 clones; around 90% of them occurred a single time. The ten most abundant clones make up 3.1% of the sample. The sample's time point label, in plain terms: baseline before first vaccination. The material was peripheral blood, obtained on day 0 of AZD1222 vaccination. The receptors derive from an adult in good health.

This chain uses TRBV12-3 or TRBV12-4 with TRBJ1-4, with a possible D match to TRBD1 (5 bases). Trimming removed 6 bases from V and 8 bases from J, with 13 bases in between. This CDR3 has 13 amino acids. The CDR3 reads CASRPGTLEKLFF. The CDR3 DNA reads as TGTGCCAGCAGACCTGGGACGTTGGAAAAACTGTTTTTT.

The chain carries TRBV18 and TRBJ2-5; no firm D call. Per germline, CDR1 KGHSH and CDR2 LQKENI. Trimming took 3 bases from V and 4 from J, leaving 9 bases between them. The CDR3 spans 13 residues. CDR3 protein: CASSPGVSETQYF. The CDR3, as DNA: TGTGCCAGCTCACCTGGAGTCTCAGAGACCCAGTACTTC.

This clone was seen just once. The chain couples TRBV7-2 to TRBJ2-6, with D uncertain. The germline V and J ends were trimmed by 2 bases and 2 bases, with 7 bases remaining between them. Germline values: CDR1 SGHTA, CDR2 FQGNSA. There are 15 residues in the CDR3. DNA of the CDR3: TGTGCCAGCAGCTTACGAACACCTGGGGCCAACGTCCTGACTTTC. The encoded protein is CASSLRTPGANVLTF.

The CDR3 loop is CASSESSLGNEQFF. The CDR3 nucleotides are TGCGCCAGCAGTGAGTCGAGCTTGGGGAATGAGCAGTTCTTC. The rearrangement joins TRBV10-2 to TRBJ2-1; the D is unclear. CDR1 is WSHSY and CDR2 is SAAADI in the germline V gene. Trimming left V 0 bases short and J 7 bases short, with 10 bases between. The CDR3 extends over 14 amino acids.

This clone was observed a single time. The chain is built from TRBV28 and TRBJ1-2, with TRBD1 matching over 8 bases. Germline V gene lookup returns CDR1 MDHEN and CDR2 SYDVKM. CDR3 size: 17 residues. The ends lost 3 bases at V and 1 base at J; junction bases unmatched: 10. CDR3 DNA: TGTGCCAGCAGTTTGTGGACAGGGACGGGTGGTAACTATGGCTACACCTTC. Translating gives CASSLWTGTGGNYGYTF.

V is TRBV7-8 and J is TRBJ1-5; 12 bases are shared with TRBD1. The V gene's germline CDR1 is SGHVS and CDR2 FQNEAQ. The CDR3 runs 19 residues. Unmatched junction bases numbered 9, after V lost 1 base and J lost 2 bases. The CDR3 protein is CASSLGGTGGVRGNQPQHF. CDR3 sequence (DNA): TGTGCCAGCAGCTTAGGCGGGACAGGGGGCGTAAGGGGCAATCAGCCCCAGCATTTT.

V and J are TRBV6-2 or TRBV6-3 and TRBJ1-2; D is uncertain. The CDR3 extends over 13 amino acids. V dropped 2 bases and J dropped 8 bases, with 12 bases sitting between them. Looked up from germline, CDR1 is MNHEY and CDR2 is SVGEGT. CDR3 in amino acids: CASSYNGPQGYTF. In DNA, the CDR3 is TGTGCCAGCAGTTACAATGGGCCACAGGGCTACACCTTC.

The rearrangement uses TRBV18 and TRBJ1-5; 8 positions agree with TRBD1. V lost 3 bases to trimming and J lost 6 bases; unmatched junction nucleotides: 10. The length of the CDR3 is 16 residues. Germline V gene data show CDR1 as KGHSH and CDR2 as LQKENI. Written as DNA, the CDR3 is TGTGCCAGCTCACCGGGTGGACAGGGAGCGGGTCAGCCCCAGCATTTT. Its translation is CASSPGGQGAGQPQHF.

This clone has a single count. J is TRBJ2-4 and V is TRBV6-4, with 10 bases matching TRBD2. CDR1 is MRHNA and CDR2 is SNTAGT in the germline V gene. The CDR3 contains 13 residues. V gave up 5 bases and J gave up 6 bases; unmatched junction bases: 1. The CDR3 DNA reads TGTGCCAGCAGTCCTAGCGGGGGAAACATTCAGTACTTC. This codes for CASSPSGGNIQYF.

V and J are TRBV5-1 and TRBJ1-1; D is undetermined. This CDR3 is built from 13 residues. V was pared by 0 bases and J by 7 bases, with 10 bases between. Per the germline V gene, CDR1 is SGHRS and CDR2 is YFSETQ. CDR3 sequence: CASSLDDGFEAFF. The CDR3 DNA sequence: TGCGCCAGCAGCTTGGATGACGGATTTGAAGCTTTCTTT.